This TCR beta chain was obtained from a study of T cells after yellow fever vaccination. Template switching with 5'RACE generated the TCR cDNA and added a universal primer site and UMIs. Each CDR3 protein is one row after TCRdb ran MiXCR on the 5' RACE reads. The sample records 250,000 or so distinct CDR3 sequences, about 3.7% being singletons. Germline values: CDR1 MDHEN, CDR2 SYDVKM. The ends were cut back, 6 bases at V and 0 bases at J, with 10 bases in the middle. CDR3 size: 14 residues. Regarding the study as a whole: A small proportion of clonotypes was detected in both the CD4 and CD8 compartments. At 95% to 98% for CD4 and around 91% for CD8, most primary-vaccination clones showed up again after the booster.

This clonotype was detected many times. Its antigen is undetermined. The V and J genes are TRBV28 and TRBJ2-3, with D tentatively TRBD1 (5 bases). The receptor was isolated from a man aged 18-30 years who received the YFV17D yellow fever vaccine. The source material was PBMCs, sampled 15 days after the yellow fever booster vaccination. The chain's CDR3 is CASRNRFSTDTQYF. The CDR3 region has the DNA TGTGCCAGCAGAAACAGGTTCAGCACAGATACGCAGTATTTT.